These 12 T cell receptor beta chains were all obtained from the same sample, sequenced in a study of CXCR3-negative and CXCR3-positive naive CD8 T cells. The method, 5' RACE with UMI labels, was used to prepare the TRB cDNA libraries. Each CDR3 protein gets one entry in TCRdb, which reprocessed the 5' RACE reads and gives no DNA. This sample's clone table lists 80,000 to 95,000 distinct CDR3 sequences. The specimen was naive CXCR3- CD8+ T cells from blood. Described subset: CD45RO-CCR7+CD27+CD95- naive CD8+ T cells lacking CXCR3 (TNR3-). These receptors originate from a human donor in good health. Some clones in this sample may be carry-over from other donors' samples.

V gene TRBV13 combines with J gene TRBJ2-2. Germline lookup yields CDR1 PRHDT and CDR2 FYEKMQ (reference sequence). This CDR3 contains 12 residues. The CDR3 is CASSFLLGELFF.

The V gene is TRBV21-1, the J gene TRBJ1-5; TCRdb gives TRBD1 as the D gene, but with no DNA this cannot be confirmed. TRBV21-1 is an annotated pseudogene. CDR3 size: 17 residues. CDR3 protein: CASSNRQGGRSNQPQHF.

The chain recombines TRBV7-3 with TRBJ2-1; the D call from TCRdb, TRBD2, cannot be confirmed without DNA. In germline, CDR1 is SGHTA, CDR2 FQGTGA. This CDR3 has 14 amino acids. CDR3: CASSPRTSGNEQFF.

This chain connects TRBV6-5 to TRBJ2-2; TCRdb picks TRBD2, but there is no DNA to check that call. The CDR3 is 16 amino acids. Germline CDR1 reads MNHEY; CDR2 reads SVGAGI. The CDR3 is CASSYTPGLLAGELFF.

J is TRBJ2-7 and V is TRBV14; TCRdb's assignment of TRBD2 cannot be checked, as there is no DNA. The CDR3 totals 15 residues. Germline CDR1 and CDR2: SGHDN and FVKESK. CDR3 in amino acids: CASSQVYSTSGEQYF. The full variable domain, rest sourced from reference TRBV14 and TRBJ2-7, is EAGVTQFPSHSVIEKGQTVTLRCDPISGHDNLYWYRRVMGKEIKFLLHFVKESKQDESGMPNNRFLAERTGGTYSTLKVQPAELEDSGVYFCASSQVYSTSGEQYFGPGTRLTVT.

The rearrangement links TRBV7-6 to TRBJ2-3; TCRdb outputs TRBD1, but without DNA this stays unchecked. CDR1 and CDR2 (germline): SGHVS, FNYEAQ. The CDR3 totals 15 residues. The CDR3 region is CASRQGQGGSDTQYF.

The chain links TRBV29-1 to TRBJ2-7. The germline gives CDR1 SQVTM, CDR2 ANQGSEA. CDR3 length equals 12 residues. CDR3 in amino acids: CSVAGSAYEQYF.

The chain combines TRBV20-1 with TRBJ2-1; the TCRdb call, TRBD1, lacks DNA for checking. The V gene's germline CDR1 is DFQATT and CDR2 SNEGSKA (reference sequence). The CDR3 has 13 residues. The CDR3 spells CSTRVHDYNEQFF.

The J gene is TRBJ2-5, the V gene TRBV4-1; the TCRdb D gene call, TRBD1, has no DNA to confirm it. This CDR3 is built from 16 residues. From germline, CDR1 is MGHRA and CDR2 YSYEKL. CDR3 region: CASSRGARGSQETQYF.

The chain has TRBV12-3 or TRBV12-4 and TRBJ2-2; TCRdb gives TRBD1 as the D gene, but with no DNA this cannot be confirmed. CDR3 length: 14 residues. CDR3 residues: CASSFGSPDGELFF.

The chain recombines TRBV6-6 with TRBJ2-5; TCRdb's D gene call, TRBD1, goes unchecked for lack of DNA. CDR1 and CDR2 (germline): MNHNY, SVGAGI (reference sequence). This CDR3 has 13 residues. CDR3 residues: CASGGTGFKTQYF.

The chain employs TRBV7-9 and TRBJ2-6. The CDR3 has 17 residues. Germline lookup yields CDR1 SEHNR and CDR2 FQNEAQ (reference sequence). The CDR3 is CASSLEFEASGANVLTF.